This T cell receptor (beta chain) was identified during a study of blood T cell repertoires in COVID-19. The V and J ends lost 8 bases and 0 bases, in that order; junction bases with no gene match: 2. The CDR3 runs to 14 residues. Germline CDR1 is ENHRY and CDR2 is SYGVKD. Libraries were prepared by immunoSEQ multiplex PCR; TCRdb keeps only in-frame clonotypes and omits some of them. The data show roughly 240,000 clones, 80% to 90% seen once. The rearrangement joins TRBV10-3 to TRBJ1-1, with TRBD1 matching 11 bases. The clonotype originates from a man aged 40-49 years who had recovered from COVID-19. Specimen: peripheral blood. The DNA of the CDR3 is TGTGCCATCGGGACAGGGGGGATGAACACTGAAGCTTTCTTT. This gives the protein CAIGTGGMNTEAFF.